This TCR beta chain was identified in a study of control samples from healthy donors and cancer patients. Sequencing was performed with immunoSEQ multiplex PCR; in TCRdb, only in-frame clones are kept and a portion is missing. This sample has some 410,000 clones; 75% to 95% occur once, and the top ten carry more than 6%. CDR1 and CDR2 (germline): KGHSH, LQKENI. Trimming removed 6 bases from V and 1 base from J, with 7 bases in between. CDR3 length: 13 amino acids. The clonotype comes from a man aged 35 to 55 with head and neck cancer. Sample: PBMCs. The rearrangement links TRBV18 to TRBJ1-5; no definite D call. DNA for the CDR3: TGTGCCAGCTCCCAGGCGAGCAATCAGCCCCAGCATTTT. Its translation is CASSQASNQPQHF.